The 3 T cell receptor beta chains reported below all come from one sample, sequenced in a study of monozygotic twins with inflammatory bowel disease. TCRdb re-called the 5' RACE reads and gives one entry per CDR3 protein, without DNA. This repertoire includes under 150,000 distinct CDR3 sequences. The sample taken for sequencing was blood. The origin of the receptors is a human donor with ulcerative colitis or Crohn's disease, or a healthy co-twin of an affected twin (not recorded which).

The J gene is TRBJ1-2, the V gene TRBV6-6; TCRdb gives TRBD1 as the D gene, but with no DNA this cannot be confirmed. Germline CDR1 and CDR2: MNHNY and SVGAGI (reference sequence). The CDR3 loop spans 13 amino acids. The CDR3 loop is CASSLGGGQGYTF.

The V and J genes are TRBV6-2 or TRBV6-3 and TRBJ1-1. Looked up from germline, CDR1 is MNHEY and CDR2 is SVGEGT. The CDR3 extends over 13 amino acids. CDR3 in amino acids: CASSYTENTEAFF.

CDR3 residues: CASSPGLAHTTDTQYF. The chain employs TRBV5-6 and TRBJ2-3; TCRdb's D call, TRBD2, is unchecked because there is no DNA. This CDR3 contains 16 residues. Germline V gene data show CDR1 as SGHDT and CDR2 as YYEEEE. Full variable domain (remainder filled in from reference TRBV5-6 and TRBJ2-3): DAGVTQSPTHLIKTRGQQVTLRCSPKSGHDTVSWYQQALGQGPQFIFQYYEEEERQRGNFPDRFSGHQFPNYSSELNVNALLLGDSALYLCASSPGLAHTTDTQYFGPGTRLTVL.